Sequencing of this T cell receptor beta chain was carried out in a study of beta chain features in type 1 diabetes. A single heparinised blood sample, averaging approximately 0.12 L, was obtained per donor. CD4+ cells of the naive, central memory, regulatory and stem cell-like memory types were sorted via CD45RO/CCR7/CD25/CD127/CD95/CD27. Sorted populations all had greater than 98% purity. Germline V gene lookup returns CDR1 LNHDA and CDR2 SQIVND (reference sequence). Trimming removed 3 bases from V and 2 bases from J, with 14 bases in between. CDR3 length: 15 amino acids. The investigators reverse transcribed all of the isolated RNA, so they sequenced expressed TCRB transcripts. The method was immunoSEQ multiplex PCR; TCRdb's version includes in-frame clones alone and lacks a portion of them. The table has around 450,000 clones, around 10% seen once; the top ten hold 0.04% to 0.05%.

The chain joins TRBV19 to TRBJ2-7, with D perhaps TRBD1 (6 bases). The clonotype comes from a woman between 18 and 29 years old in good health. Sequencing was performed on naive CD4+ T cells from blood. The CDR3 protein is CASSIAGTLPYEQYF. The CDR3 DNA sequence: TGTGCCAGTAGTATCGCCGGGACACTACCCTACGAGCAGTACTTC. The complete variable domain, with remaining parts taken from reference TRBV19 and TRBJ2-7, reads DGGITQSPKYLFRKEGQNVTLSCEQNLNHDAMYWYRQDPGQGLRLIYYSQIVNDFQKGDIAEGYSVSREKKESFPLTVTSAQKNPTAFYLCASSIAGTLPYEQYFGPGTRLTVT.